The 29 T cell receptor beta chains listed next were all sequenced from one sample in a study of blood T cell repertoires in COVID-19 (dated by TCRdb to the early 2020s). The library was obtained by the immunoSEQ multiplex PCR assay. As stored in TCRdb, this immuneACCESS dataset retains in-frame rearrangements with V and J assigned. A fraction of the clones does not appear; measured against another copy, unresolved V genes explain less than half of the discrepancy, and the remainder lacks a known reason. For this sample there are fewer than 180,000 clones; around 85% appear just once. The ten largest clones capture roughly 3.3% of the sample. The sequenced sample consisted of peripheral blood. These receptors all stem from a man aged 70-80 years with acute or convalescent COVID-19.

This chain links TRBV29-1 with TRBJ2-1; 13 bases match TRBD2. The CDR3 sequence is 14 residues long. V dropped 6 bases and J dropped 7; count of bases not matched to a gene: 6. CDR1 is SQVTM, CDR2 ANQGSEA, per germline. In DNA form, the CDR3 reads TGCAGCGTCGGGACTAGCGGGAAGGGTAATGAGCAGTTCTTC. This codes for CSVGTSGKGNEQFF.

J is TRBJ1-1 and V is TRBV10-3; 7 positions match TRBD1. The V gene's germline CDR1 is ENHRY and CDR2 SYGVKD. This CDR3 is 13 amino acids long. V lost 6 bases, J lost 0 bases, and 1 base stayed unmatched. The CDR3 reads CAIRGTVNTEAFF. The CDR3 DNA reads TGTGCCATCAGGGGGACAGTGAACACTGAAGCTTTCTTT.

The rearrangement links TRBV11-2 to TRBJ2-3; a weak D match, TRBD2 (6 bases). Germline-derived CDR1 and CDR2 are SGHAT and FQNNGV. This CDR3 comprises 16 residues. Trimming stripped 3 bases from V and 4 bases from J, with 17 bases between. CDR3 amino acids: CASSFPSGVRADTQYF. CDR3 nucleotides: TGTGCCAGCAGCTTCCCCTCGGGAGTCAGGGCAGATACGCAGTATTTT.

The chain joins TRBV29-1 to TRBJ2-5, with TRBD2 matching over 10 bases. With 3 bases clipped from V and 5 bases from J, the junction kept 9 bases outside the gene matches. This CDR3 region has 15 residues. The germline V gene encodes CDR1 SQVTM and CDR2 ANQGSEA. The CDR3 nucleotides read TGCAGCGTTGATCTAGGAGCGGGAGGGGGGGAGACCCAGTACTTC. This codes for CSVDLGAGGGETQYF.

The CDR3 sequence: CASRSGTGRNEQFF. CDR3 nucleotide sequence: TGCGCCAGCAGGTCCGGGACAGGGAGGAATGAGCAGTTCTTC. The J gene is TRBJ2-1, the V gene TRBV5-1, with TRBD1 matching over 9 bases. This CDR3 spans 14 amino acids. The ends lost 5 bases at V and 7 bases at J; junction bases unmatched: 7. Germline V gene data show CDR1 as SGHRS and CDR2 as YFSETQ.

This chain uses TRBV5-1 with TRBJ2-1; 8 nucleotides line up with TRBD1. The CDR3 consists of 15 residues. The V segment lost 7 bases and the J segment 0 bases; nucleotides outside the gene matches: 6. CDR1 is SGHRS and CDR2 is YFSETQ in the germline V gene. In DNA, the CDR3 is TGCGCCAGCGCCGGGACAGGTAGCTCCTACAATGAGCAGTTCTTC. It yields the protein CASAGTGSSYNEQFF.

Details on this clone: The junction does not match germline at one end; this may be a read error. The rearrangement uses TRBV7-7 and TRBJ2-3; 12 nucleotides match TRBD2. The germline V gene encodes CDR1 SSHAT and CDR2 FNYEAQ (reference sequence). This CDR3 has 16 residues. CDR3: CASSLGLAGGADTQYF. As DNA, the CDR3 is TGTGCTAGCAGCTTAGGTCTAGCGGGAGGGGCAGATACGCAGTATTTT.

The chain couples TRBV19 to TRBJ2-3; D unresolved. The CDR3 contains 14 residues. V gave up 5 bases and J gave up 0 bases, with 9 bases separating them. Germline V CDR1 and CDR2: LNHDA, SQIVND (reference sequence). Here the CDR3 DNA reads TGTGCCAGTAGTCCCTCAACTAGCACAGATACGCAGTATTTT. It codes for CASSPSTSTDTQYF.

The chain uses TRBV15 and TRBJ2-3; 10 bases agree with TRBD2. This CDR3 has 18 amino acids. J was trimmed by 11 bases and V by 9 bases; bases with no gene match: 26. Germline CDR1 is LNHNV and CDR2 is YYDKDF (reference sequence). The CDR3 protein is CATLLSASGSGPLGGQYF. Here the CDR3 DNA reads TGTGCCACGCTGCTATCGGCTAGCGGGAGCGGCCCTCTAGGGGGGCAGTATTTT.

This sequence joins TRBV15 and TRBJ1-2; no clear D. The germline V gene has CDR1 LNHNV and CDR2 YYDKDF (reference sequence). This CDR3 contains 15 residues. V was shortened by 1 base and J by 2 bases, with 11 bases between the two germline ends. CDR3 sequence: CATSRGGHLNYGYTF. CDR3 DNA sequence: TGTGCCACCAGCAGAGGAGGGCATCTCAACTATGGCTACACCTTC.

The chain carries TRBV7-9 and TRBJ2-7, with 7 bases identical to TRBD1. CDR3 length: 12 residues. Looked up from germline, CDR1 is SEHNR and CDR2 is FQNEAQ (reference sequence). V lost 0 bases, J lost 7 bases, and 0 bases stayed unmatched. The CDR3 loop reads CASSLADREQYF. The CDR3 nucleotides read TGTGCCAGCAGCTTAGCGGACAGGGAGCAGTACTTC.

The table lists this clone with a few counts. The chain couples TRBV19 to TRBJ2-1; TRBD2 matches 10 bases. The germline CDR1 and CDR2 sequences are LNHDA and SQIVND (reference sequence). CDR3 length: 14 amino acids. J lost 7 bases, V lost 3 bases, and 3 bases had no gene match. CDR3 sequence (DNA): TGTGCCAGTAGTATCGGTAGCGGGAGGAATGAGCAGTTCTTC. This codes for CASSIGSGRNEQFF.

V gene TRBV28 combines with J gene TRBJ2-3, with 8 positions matching TRBD2. CDR1 is MDHEN and CDR2 is SYDVKM in the germline V gene. The CDR3 has 14 residues. Trimming at V came to 7 bases and at J to 4 bases, leaving 7 bases not matched to a gene. This CDR3 reads CASTREGFADTQYF. CDR3 DNA: TGTGCCAGCACCCGGGAGGGTTTCGCAGATACGCAGTATTTT.

The rearrangement links TRBV3-1 (or the pseudogene TRBV3-2) to TRBJ1-2; unclear D gene. Germline-derived CDR1 and CDR2 are LGHDT and YNNKEL (reference sequence). The CDR3 spans 15 residues. The V end lost 0 bases, the J end lost 4 bases, and 12 bases lay between the germline ends. The CDR3 protein is CASSQDWAKGYGYTF. CDR3 nucleotides: TGTGCCAGCAGCCAAGATTGGGCGAAAGGCTATGGCTACACCTTC.

V gene TRBV6-2 or TRBV6-3 combines with J gene TRBJ1-2; no clear D. This CDR3 comprises 16 residues. V was pared by 6 bases and J by 2 bases, with 19 bases between. CDR1 and CDR2 from the germline V gene are MNHEY and SVGEGT. The CDR3 region is CASSPRGGFGNYGYTF. CDR3 coding DNA: TGTGCCAGCAGCCCTCGAGGAGGTTTCGGGAACTATGGCTACACCTTC.

The chain has TRBV11-2 and TRBJ2-1; 8 bases line up with TRBD2. Germline CDR1 is SGHAT and CDR2 is FQNNGV. The CDR3 consists of 13 residues. V shed 1 base, J shed 7 bases, and the junction held 0 bases outside the gene matches. CDR3 nucleotide sequence: TGTGCCAGCAGCTTAGCGGGAGGGAATGAGCAGTTCTTC. Translated, it gives CASSLAGGNEQFF.

The chain is built from TRBV6-2 or TRBV6-3 and TRBJ2-3, with 9 bases that match TRBD2. The CDR3 runs to 16 residues. The V gene end was trimmed by 2 bases and the J gene end by 2 bases; junction bases not matched to a gene: 5. CDR1 and CDR2 from the germline V gene are MNHEY and SVGEGT. The CDR3 region is CASSYPTSGLTDTQYF. CDR3 DNA sequence: TGTGCCAGCAGTTACCCGACTAGCGGCCTCACAGATACGCAGTATTTT.

The chain links TRBV30 to TRBJ2-5; D possibly corresponds to TRBD1 (7 bases). The CDR3 consists of 15 residues. The V end was cut by 0 bases, the J end by 2 bases, with 13 bases between. Looked up from germline, CDR1 is GTSNPN and CDR2 is SVGIG (reference sequence). The CDR3 is CAWSVRGTAQETQYF. The CDR3 DNA reads TGTGCCTGGAGTGTACGGGGGACAGCTCAAGAGACCCAGTACTTC.

This rearrangement joins TRBV19 to TRBJ2-7, with 7 bases matching TRBD2. Trimming cost V 3 bases and J 0 bases; bases outside gene matches: 11. The germline V gene encodes CDR1 LNHDA and CDR2 SQIVND (reference sequence). The CDR3 is 17 amino acids. CDR3 residues: CASSMNLGRGSSYEQYF. The CDR3 DNA follows: TGTGCCAGTAGTATGAACCTCGGGCGGGGGAGCTCCTACGAGCAGTACTTC.

V is TRBV28 and J is TRBJ1-2; D ambiguous. Germline CDR1 reads MDHEN; CDR2 reads SYDVKM. CDR3 size: 13 residues. The V and J ends lost 3 bases and 2 bases respectively, with 7 bases between them. The chain's CDR3 is CASSLEENYGYTF. CDR3 bases: TGTGCCAGCAGTTTGGAGGAAAACTATGGCTACACCTTC.

This chain joins TRBV7-9 and TRBJ2-2, with D maybe TRBD1 (5 bases). Germline-derived CDR1 and CDR2 are SEHNR and FQNEAQ (reference sequence). CDR3 length equals 14 residues. The V and J ends lost 1 base and 3 bases respectively, with 6 bases between them. The CDR3 sequence is CASSLEGDTGELFF. The CDR3 region has the DNA TGTGCCAGCAGCTTAGAAGGGGACACCGGGGAGCTGTTTTTT.

In this sample, this clone turned up once. V and J are TRBV5-1 and TRBJ1-1; maybe TRBD1 (6 bases). Trimming shortened V by 3 bases and J by 1 base, and 7 bases separated the two germline ends. Germline V gene lookup returns CDR1 SGHRS and CDR2 YFSETQ. This CDR3 contains 13 residues. CDR3 in amino acids: CASSWTANTEAFF. The CDR3 region has the DNA TGCGCCAGCAGCTGGACAGCGAACACTGAAGCTTTCTTT.

This clone was counted a single time. The chain employs TRBV6-1 and TRBJ1-6; perhaps TRBD1 as D (5 bases). The CDR3 is made up of 15 amino acids. The germline CDR1 and CDR2 sequences are MNHNS and SASEGT. The V end was cut by 0 bases, the J end by 7 bases, with 10 bases between. CDR3 residues: CASSEAQGGNSPLHF. In DNA, the CDR3 is TGTGCCAGCAGTGAAGCGCAGGGCGGCAATTCACCCCTCCACTTT.

The V gene is TRBV5-8, the J gene TRBJ2-3; no definite D call. V lost 3 bases, J lost 0 bases, and 11 bases lay in between. CDR3 length: 15 residues. Looked up from germline, CDR1 is SGHTS and CDR2 is YDEGEE. CDR3 residues: CASSSHIRSTDTQYF. CDR3 in DNA: TGTGCCAGCAGCTCCCATATCCGGAGCACAGATACGCAGTATTTT.

J is TRBJ2-7 and V is TRBV28; D perhaps matches TRBD1 (6 bases). CDR1 and CDR2 from the germline V gene are MDHEN and SYDVKM. Trimming removed 3 bases at V and 2 bases at J, with 11 bases between. CDR3 length: 14 residues. The CDR3 DNA reads TGTGCCAGCAGTTTGGACAGTGGGCCCTACGAGCAGTACTTC. Translation gives CASSLDSGPYEQYF.

The CDR3 region is CASSQSRDRGYNEQFF. DNA of the CDR3: TGCGCCAGCAGTCAATCAAGGGACAGGGGCTACAATGAGCAGTTCTTC. This rearrangement joins TRBV23-1 to TRBJ2-1, with TRBD1 identical over 10 bases. TRBV23-1 is classed as an ORF, of uncertain function. The trim removed 0 bases at V and 3 bases at J, leaving 2 bases unmatched. The CDR3 runs to 16 residues.

The chain combines TRBV7-9 with TRBJ1-5, with 8 bases lining up with TRBD1. CDR1 and CDR2 (germline): SEHNR, FQNEAQ (reference sequence). J was trimmed by 2 bases and V by 1 base; bases with no gene match: 13. This CDR3 is built from 19 residues. The DNA of the CDR3 is TGTGCCAGCAGCTTAGAGGCAGGGGGCTATTGGTTTGGCAATCAGCCCCAGCATTTT. Its protein product is CASSLEAGGYWFGNQPQHF.

This chain connects TRBV5-1 to TRBJ2-1; 7 bases fit TRBD2. The CDR3 has 14 residues. Looked up from germline, CDR1 is SGHRS and CDR2 is YFSETQ. After removal of 4 bases from V and 6 bases from J, the junction contained 7 bases not matched to a gene. The CDR3 DNA sequence: TGCGCCAGCAGCAGCGGACTAGACCCCAATGAGCAGTTCTTC. Its protein product is CASSSGLDPNEQFF.

The chain recombines TRBV11-1 with TRBJ1-1; unclear D gene. This CDR3 is 14 amino acids long. The germline V gene encodes CDR1 SGHAT and CDR2 FQDESV (reference sequence). V dropped 1 base and J dropped 4 bases, with 10 bases sitting between them. CDR3 in amino acids: CASSLVRETTEAFF. The CDR3 nucleotides read TGTGCCAGCAGCTTAGTTAGGGAGACCACTGAAGCTTTCTTT.